A single sample is the source of the 18 T cell receptor beta chains below, sequenced in a study of cytomegalovirus exposure and HLA in healthy donors. The data were produced by immunoSEQ multiplex PCR, yet TCRdb's version contains in-frame clones alone and is incomplete. The sample has approximately 180,000 clones, more than 75% seen once; the top ten hold more than 1.3%. Sequencing input: PBMCs. These receptors were obtained from a woman in her 30s in good health and CMV-seronegative.

The J gene is TRBJ1-2, the V gene TRBV5-1; D gene uncertain. The CDR3 totals 16 residues. V lost 1 base, J lost 6 bases, and 19 bases lay in between. Per germline, CDR1 SGHRS and CDR2 YFSETQ. The CDR3 nucleotides read TGCGCCAGCAGCTTGTGGCTTGATTCGATTTATGATGGCTACACCTTC. It is translated as CASSLWLDSIYDGYTF.

The V call is TRBV30, the J call TRBJ1-3; D perhaps matches TRBD1 (5 bases). The CDR3 totals 15 residues. V shed 4 bases and J shed 0 bases, with 13 bases lying between them. Per the germline V gene, CDR1 is GTSNPN and CDR2 is SVGIG (reference sequence). The CDR3 sequence is CAWTRGPGSGNTIYF. Written as DNA, the CDR3 is TGTGCCTGGACGCGGGGCCCTGGCTCTGGAAACACCATATATTTT.

J is TRBJ2-3 and V is TRBV7-6; 8 bases are a match to TRBD2. CDR1 SGHVS and CDR2 FNYEAQ come from the germline V gene. CDR3 size: 16 residues. The V and J ends lost 2 bases and 2 bases, in that order; junction bases with no gene match: 6. The CDR3 sequence: CASSLSRGGLTDTQYF. The CDR3 DNA sequence: TGTGCCAGCAGCTTATCTCGGGGGGGCCTCACAGATACGCAGTATTTT.

The rearrangement links TRBV18 to TRBJ2-2; 15 nucleotides match TRBD2. This CDR3 region has 19 residues. CDR1 is KGHSH, CDR2 LQKENI, per germline. V shed 4 bases and J 2 bases; nucleotides not matched to a gene: 8. This CDR3 reads CASSRTWTSGGANTGELFF. DNA for the CDR3: TGTGCCAGCTCACGAACCTGGACTAGCGGGGGGGCAAACACCGGGGAGCTGTTTTTT.

The rearrangement joins TRBV29-1 to TRBJ1-2; 10 nucleotides align to TRBD1. Germline loops: CDR1 SQVTM, CDR2 ANQGSEA. The CDR3 extends over 13 amino acids. With 6 bases clipped from V and 8 bases from J, the junction kept 9 bases outside the gene matches. CDR3 DNA sequence: TGCAGCGTCCCTGGGACAGGGGTTGGAGGCTACACCTTC. It encodes CSVPGTGVGGYTF.

The chain uses TRBV19 and TRBJ1-2; possibly TRBD1 for D (5 bases). Trimming took off 3 bases at V and 4 bases at J, with 9 bases between the two ends. The CDR3 sequence is 13 residues long. Germline-derived CDR1 and CDR2 are LNHDA and SQIVND (reference sequence). CDR3 in DNA: TGTGCCAGTAGTATGCAGGGAAGCTATGGCTACACCTTC. Translating gives CASSMQGSYGYTF. Based on the CDR3 plus reference TRBV19 and TRBJ1-2, the full variable domain is DGGITQSPKYLFRKEGQNVTLSCEQNLNHDAMYWYRQDPGQGLRLIYYSQIVNDFQKGDIAEGYSVSREKKESFPLTVTSAQKNPTAFYLCASSMQGSYGYTFGSGTRLTVV.

The gene calls are TRBV19 and TRBJ1-1; D may be TRBD1 (6 bases). The CDR3 loop spans 14 amino acids. V was cut by 4 bases and J by 6 bases, with 15 bases left in between. Per the germline V gene, CDR1 is LNHDA and CDR2 is SQIVND (reference sequence). Here the CDR3 DNA reads TGTGCCAGTAGTAGGGTACAGGGAGCCGCTGAAGCTTTCTTT. Translated: CASSRVQGAAEAFF.

The chain couples TRBV25-1 to TRBJ1-1; D is unclear. This CDR3 comprises 13 residues. The germline gives CDR1 MGHDK, CDR2 SYGVNS. V was shortened by 4 bases and J by 0 bases, with 6 bases between the two germline ends. DNA for the CDR3: TGTGCCAGCAGTGTTCATCTGAACACTGAAGCTTTCTTT. It is translated as CASSVHLNTEAFF.

CDR3 amino acids: CASSPRGHTQETQYF. The DNA for the CDR3 is TGTGCCAGCAGTCCTCGCGGACATACCCAAGAGACCCAGTACTTC. The V call is TRBV6-5, the J call TRBJ2-5; weak D call: TRBD1 (5 bases). This CDR3 is 15 amino acids long. V was trimmed by 5 bases and J by 1 base, leaving 14 bases between them. The germline V gene has CDR1 MNHEY and CDR2 SVGAGI.

The chain joins TRBV4-3 to TRBJ1-5; unclear D gene. Germline V gene data show CDR1 as LGHNA and CDR2 as YSLEER. The CDR3 extends over 18 amino acids. The V and J ends lost 1 base and 0 bases respectively, with 16 bases between them. The DNA of the CDR3 is TGCGCCAGCAGCCAAGCCCCACCATCCGGGGTTAGCAATCAGCCCCAGCATTTT. Its translation: CASSQAPPSGVSNQPQHF.

The gene calls are TRBV18 and TRBJ2-7; D is possibly TRBD1 (6 bases). Trimming removed 1 base at V and 0 bases at J, with 10 bases between. Germline V gene lookup returns CDR1 KGHSH and CDR2 LQKENI. This CDR3 has 15 residues. The CDR3 spells CASSPRTASSYEQYF. DNA of the CDR3: TGTGCCAGCTCACCACGGACAGCGAGCTCCTACGAGCAGTACTTC. Supplemented by reference TRBV18 and TRBJ2-7, the full variable domain reads NAGVMQNPRHLVRRRGQEARLRCSPMKGHSHVYWYRQLPEEGLKFMVYLQKENIIDESGMPKERFSAEFPKEGPSILRIQQVVRGDSAAYFCASSPRTASSYEQYFGPGTRLTVT.

This sequence joins TRBV2 and TRBJ1-1; the D gene is possibly TRBD1 (6 bases). V was pared by 3 bases and J by 0 bases, with 8 bases between. From germline, CDR1 is SNHLY and CDR2 FYNNEI. The CDR3 extends over 14 amino acids. The CDR3 region has the DNA TGTGCCAGCAGTGACCAGGGGCTGAACACTGAAGCTTTCTTT. Encoded protein: CASSDQGLNTEAFF.

This clone was observed a few times. This chain uses TRBV11-2 with TRBJ2-7; D uncertain. The ends were cut back, 4 bases at V and 4 bases at J, with 23 bases in the middle. Germline CDR1 reads SGHAT; CDR2 reads FQNNGV. The CDR3 is made up of 17 amino acids. The CDR3 DNA reads TGTGCCAGCAGCTCCAACCCAAAACCACGGGTAAGGTACGAGCAGTACTTC. This gives the protein CASSSNPKPRVRYEQYF.

This clone has just a few counts. V is TRBV25-1 and J is TRBJ1-2, with TRBD1 matching 8 bases. Trimming cost V 4 bases and J 3 bases; bases outside gene matches: 4. There are 14 residues in the CDR3. Germline CDR1 is MGHDK and CDR2 is SYGVNS. The CDR3 region is CASSGTTGDYGYTF. For the CDR3, the DNA is TGTGCCAGCAGTGGCACGACAGGGGACTATGGCTACACCTTC.

The V gene is TRBV10-3, the J gene TRBJ2-3; maybe TRBD2 (6 bases). CDR3 length: 13 residues. The V end lost 4 bases, the J end lost 10 bases, and 15 bases lay between the germline ends. The germline gives CDR1 ENHRY, CDR2 SYGVKD. Written as DNA, the CDR3 is TGTGCCATCAGTGCTTTTATGGGGGAGGCGCAGTATTTT. As protein: CAISAFMGEAQYF.

V gene TRBV4-1 combines with J gene TRBJ2-3; a possible D gene is TRBD1 (5 bases). The CDR3 is made up of 13 amino acids. Germline assignment: CDR1 MGHRA and CDR2 YSYEKL. V was shortened by 0 bases and J by 7 bases, with 8 bases between the two germline ends. CDR3 DNA: TGCGCCAGCAGCCAAGAAGACAGTCATACGCAGTATTTT. Protein sequence: CASSQEDSHTQYF.

This rearrangement joins TRBV10-3 to TRBJ2-3; tentatively, D is TRBD2 (6 bases). Between the trimmed V and J ends, which lost 0 bases and 3 bases, there was a span of 7 bases. The CDR3 consists of 14 residues. Germline CDR1 ENHRY, CDR2 SYGVKD. DNA of the CDR3: TGTGCCATCAGTGAGTCGCTAGCGACAGATACGCAGTATTTT. This codes for CAISESLATDTQYF.

V is TRBV2 and J is TRBJ2-7; D uncertain. This CDR3 contains 14 residues. From germline, CDR1 is SNHLY and CDR2 FYNNEI. Trimming shortened V by 2 bases and J by 6 bases, and 14 bases separated the two germline ends. As DNA, the CDR3 is TGTGCCAGCAGTGAACGGAGTGGAAAGTCCGAGCAGTACTTC. It translates to CASSERSGKSEQYF.